Shown below are 14 T cell receptor beta chains from a single sample sequenced in a study of regulatory T cells in long-lasting Graves disease. Time point denoted: newly diagnosed GD, antithyroid drugs for less than 3 months. Construction of the TCR library relied on RNA isolated from PBMCs. TCR beta libraries were built with iRepertoire HTBI primers and Arm-PCR of CDR3 regions. MiXCR, run by TCRdb on the multiplex PCR reads, gives a single entry per CDR3 protein. Of hundreds of thousands of distinct CDR3 sequences listed, more than 15% were seen once; the top ten hold approximately 25%. The same sample was also used in a study of T cells in Graves' hyperthyroidism and ophthalmopathy.

The material sequenced was peripheral blood mononuclear cells (PBMCs), taken at new diagnosis, from a patient treated with antithyroid drugs. These receptors were collected from a woman aged 35-65 years with Graves disease.

The chain carries TRBV2 and TRBJ2-5, with D perhaps TRBD2 (6 bases). Germline V gene sequence: CDR1 SNHLY, CDR2 FYNNEI. This CDR3 is 17 amino acids long. Trimming removed 2 bases at V and 5 bases at J, with 21 bases between. CDR3 DNA: TGTGCCAGCAGTGAACGCGGAGGGGATGGGGCCGAGGAGACCCAGTACTTC. Protein sequence: CASSERGGDGAEETQYF.

This clonotype was picked up many times. CDR3 coding DNA: TGTGCCAGCAGCGTAGCAGGGACGGTAGGCTACGAGCAGTACTTC. This encodes CASSVAGTVGYEQYF. The chain links TRBV9 to TRBJ2-7; tentatively, D is TRBD1 or TRBD2 (5 bases each). Trimming shortened V by 0 bases and J by 3 bases, and 13 bases separated the two germline ends. The CDR3 loop spans 15 amino acids. The germline V gene encodes CDR1 SGDLS and CDR2 YYNGEE.

This clonotype was seen many times. V and J are TRBV28 and TRBJ2-3, with D maybe TRBD1 (6 bases). Germline assignment: CDR1 MDHEN and CDR2 SYDVKM. CDR3 size: 12 residues. V lost 0 bases and J 10 bases, leaving 8 bases between the germline ends. The DNA of the CDR3 is TGTGCCAGCAGTTTATGGGGGGCCTCGCAGTATTTT. It yields the protein CASSLWGASQYF.

This clonotype was observed a few times. The V and J genes are TRBV4-1 and TRBJ2-1; the D call may be TRBD1 or TRBD2 (5 bases each). Trimming cost V 6 bases and J 6 bases, with 18 bases left between them. The CDR3 contains 15 residues. Germline V lookup: CDR1 MGHRA, CDR2 YSYEKL. The CDR3 DNA is TGCGCCAGCAGACTAGGTGGGGGTGTCCGCAATGAGCAGTTCTTC. Translating gives CASRLGGGVRNEQFF.

This clonotype appeared many times. This chain links TRBV2 with TRBJ1-5; no reliable D call. The germline V gene encodes CDR1 SNHLY and CDR2 FYNNEI. V gave up 8 bases and J gave up 1 base, with 9 bases separating them. This CDR3 is 13 amino acids long. CDR3 coding DNA: TGTGCCAGCCGGACGGAAAGCAATCAGCCCCAGCATTTT. Its translation is CASRTESNQPQHF.

The rearrangement joins TRBV5-1 to TRBJ1-3, with D unresolved. CDR1 is SGHRS and CDR2 is YFSETQ in the germline V gene. V gave up 4 bases and J gave up 4 bases, with 18 bases separating them. The CDR3 is 16 residues long. CDR3 sequence: CASSGRHGLPGNTIYF. CDR3 DNA: TGCGCCAGCAGCGGCCGGCACGGCCTTCCCGGAAACACCATATATTTT.

This clonotype was detected many times. V gene TRBV3-1 combines with J gene TRBJ1-1; D call uncertain. V lost 4 bases to trimming and J lost 4 bases, with 10 bases between them. This CDR3 contains 13 residues. The V gene's germline CDR1 is LGHDT and CDR2 YNNKEL (reference sequence). Here the CDR3 reads CASSLRGATEAFF. CDR3 nucleotide sequence: TGTGCCAGCAGCCTTCGCGGAGCCACTGAAGCTTTCTTT.

The chain joins TRBV2 to TRBJ2-7; maybe TRBD1 (5 bases). CDR1 and CDR2 (germline): SNHLY, FYNNEI. This CDR3 region has 16 residues. V lost 4 bases, J lost 2 bases, and 18 bases lay in between. CDR3 loop: CASSATPRELTYEQYF. The CDR3 coding sequence is TGTGCCAGCAGTGCCACCCCCAGGGAACTTACCTACGAGCAGTACTTC.

The J gene is TRBJ2-3, the V gene TRBV14; TRBD2 agrees at 8 bases. The CDR3 length is 18 residues. From germline, CDR1 is SGHDN and CDR2 FVKESK. V lost 0 bases, J lost 1 base, and 9 bases stayed unmatched. CDR3 sequence (DNA): TGTGCCAGCAGCCAAGAATTAGGGACTAGAATAGGCACAGATACGCAGTATTTT. Translation: CASSQELGTRIGTDTQYF.

The chain links TRBV10-1 to TRBJ2-4; possibly TRBD2 for D (7 bases). Between the trimmed V and J ends, which lost 9 bases and 8 bases, there was a span of 23 bases. The length of the CDR3 is 15 residues. Germline V lookup: CDR1 WNHNN, CDR2 SYGVQD (reference sequence). For the CDR3, the DNA is TGCGCCAGACCGCGCCAGGGGAACGCGGGGGACATTCAGTACTTC. Residues: CARPRQGNAGDIQYF.

This clonotype was seen many times. The CDR3 sequence is CASSLAGHPEHLGDEQYF. The CDR3 DNA reads TGTGCCAGCAGCTTAGCGGGACATCCGGAGCACCTAGGGGACGAGCAGTACTTC. The chain links TRBV7-9 to TRBJ2-7, with TRBD1 as a possible D gene (6 bases). The CDR3 is 18 residues long. The germline V gene encodes CDR1 SEHNR and CDR2 FQNEAQ (reference sequence). With 0 bases removed from V and 5 bases from J, the gap between germline ends came to 23 bases.

This clonotype was seen at least ten times. The chain combines TRBV25-1 with TRBJ2-1; 13 bases fit TRBD2. Germline lookup yields CDR1 MGHDK and CDR2 SYGVNS. This CDR3 is 15 amino acids long. V was pared by 6 bases and J by 6 bases, with 5 bases of the junction left unmatched. CDR3 sequence: CASSVTSGGANEQFF. CDR3 coding DNA: TGTGCCAGCAGCGTAACTAGCGGGGGGGCCAATGAGCAGTTCTTC.

Concerning this clonotype: It may be a read error: a sequence one base away is much more abundant. The rearrangement joins TRBV7-3 to TRBJ2-1; no firm D call. The CDR3 has 17 amino acids. Germline V gene lookup returns CDR1 SGHTA and CDR2 FQGTGA. CDR3 DNA: TGTGTCAGCAGCTTAGGGAACAGCGATAGCTCCTACAATGAGCAGTTCTTC. This encodes CVSSLGNSDSSYNEQFF.

This clonotype came up many times. The gene calls are TRBV5-1 and TRBJ2-1, with D perhaps assigned TRBD1 or TRBD2 (6 bases each). This CDR3 is 14 amino acids long. CDR1 and CDR2 (germline): SGHRS, YFSETQ. V was trimmed by 3 bases and J by 6 bases, leaving 13 bases between them. The CDR3 bases are TGCGCCAGCAGCTCCATCCGGGGGCGCAATGAGCAGTTCTTC. It codes for CASSSIRGRNEQFF.